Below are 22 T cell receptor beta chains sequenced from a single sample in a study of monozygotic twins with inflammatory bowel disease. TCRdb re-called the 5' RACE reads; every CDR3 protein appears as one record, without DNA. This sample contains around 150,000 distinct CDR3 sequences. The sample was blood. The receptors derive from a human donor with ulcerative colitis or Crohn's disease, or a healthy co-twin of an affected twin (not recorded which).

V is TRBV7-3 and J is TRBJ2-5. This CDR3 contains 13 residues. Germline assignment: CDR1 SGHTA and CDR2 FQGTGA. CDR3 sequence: CASSLEIEETQYF.

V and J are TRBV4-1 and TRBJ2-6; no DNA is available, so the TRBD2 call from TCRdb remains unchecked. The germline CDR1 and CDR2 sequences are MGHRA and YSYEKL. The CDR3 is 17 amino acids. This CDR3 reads CASSPSSPRSGANVLTF.

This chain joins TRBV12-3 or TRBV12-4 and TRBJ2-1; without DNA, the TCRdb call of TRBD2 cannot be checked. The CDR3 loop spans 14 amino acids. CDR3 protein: CASSLSPMGNEQFF.

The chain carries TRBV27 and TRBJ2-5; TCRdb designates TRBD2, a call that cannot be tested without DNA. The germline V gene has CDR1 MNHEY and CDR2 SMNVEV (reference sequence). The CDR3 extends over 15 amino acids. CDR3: CASQVKGGVRETQYF.

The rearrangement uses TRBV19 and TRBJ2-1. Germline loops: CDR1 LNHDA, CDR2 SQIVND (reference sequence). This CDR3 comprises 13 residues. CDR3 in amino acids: CASSMGLYNEQFF. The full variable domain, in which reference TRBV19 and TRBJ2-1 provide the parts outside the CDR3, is DGGITQSPKYLFRKEGQNVTLSCEQNLNHDAMYWYRQDPGQGLRLIYYSQIVNDFQKGDIAEGYSVSREKKESFPLTVTSAQKNPTAFYLCASSMGLYNEQFFGPGTRLTVL.

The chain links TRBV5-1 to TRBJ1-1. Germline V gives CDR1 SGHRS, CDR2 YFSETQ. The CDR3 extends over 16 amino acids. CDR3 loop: CASSSLQIGLNTEAFF. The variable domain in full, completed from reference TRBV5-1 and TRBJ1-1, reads KAGVTQTPRYLIKTRGQQVTLSCSPISGHRSVSWYQQTPGQGLQFLFEYFSETQRNKGNFPGRFSGRQFSNSRSEMNVSTLELGDSALYLCASSSLQIGLNTEAFFGQGTRLTVV.

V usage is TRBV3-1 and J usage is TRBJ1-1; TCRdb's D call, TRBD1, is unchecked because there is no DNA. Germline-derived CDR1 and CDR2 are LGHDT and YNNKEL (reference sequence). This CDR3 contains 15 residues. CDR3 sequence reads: CASSPDSRPNTEAFF.

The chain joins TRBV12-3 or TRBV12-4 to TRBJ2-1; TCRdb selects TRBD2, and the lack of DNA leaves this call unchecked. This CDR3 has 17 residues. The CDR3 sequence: CASSLGTSGGDYNEQFF.

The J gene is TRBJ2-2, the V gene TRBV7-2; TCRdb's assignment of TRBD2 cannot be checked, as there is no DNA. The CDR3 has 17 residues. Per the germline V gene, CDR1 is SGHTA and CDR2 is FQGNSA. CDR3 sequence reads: CASSLGRLATNTGELFF.

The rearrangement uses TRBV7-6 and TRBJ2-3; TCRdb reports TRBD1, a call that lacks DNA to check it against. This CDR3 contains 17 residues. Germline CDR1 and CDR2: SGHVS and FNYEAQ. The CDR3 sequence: CASSGPWGTPHTDTQYF.

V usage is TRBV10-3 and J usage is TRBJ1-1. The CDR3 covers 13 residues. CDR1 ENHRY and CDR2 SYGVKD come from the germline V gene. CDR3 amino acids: CAISGQVNTEAFF.

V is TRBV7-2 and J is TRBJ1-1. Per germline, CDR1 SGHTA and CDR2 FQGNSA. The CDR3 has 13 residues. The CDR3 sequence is CASSLNLDTEAFF.

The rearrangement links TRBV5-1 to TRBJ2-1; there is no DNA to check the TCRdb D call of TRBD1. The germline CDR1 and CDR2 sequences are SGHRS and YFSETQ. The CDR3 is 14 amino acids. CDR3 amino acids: CASSLPGQYNEQFF.

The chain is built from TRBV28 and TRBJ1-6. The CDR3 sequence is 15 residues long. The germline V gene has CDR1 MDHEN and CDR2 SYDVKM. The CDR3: CASSSVKGEGSPLHF.

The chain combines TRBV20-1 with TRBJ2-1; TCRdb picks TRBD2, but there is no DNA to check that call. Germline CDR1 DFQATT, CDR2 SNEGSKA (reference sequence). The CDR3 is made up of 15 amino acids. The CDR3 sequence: CSASETSGGVDEQFF.

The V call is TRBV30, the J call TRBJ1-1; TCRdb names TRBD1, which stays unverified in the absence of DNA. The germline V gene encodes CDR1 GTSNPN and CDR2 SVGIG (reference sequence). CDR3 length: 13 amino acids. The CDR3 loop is CAWSGGTDGRAFF.

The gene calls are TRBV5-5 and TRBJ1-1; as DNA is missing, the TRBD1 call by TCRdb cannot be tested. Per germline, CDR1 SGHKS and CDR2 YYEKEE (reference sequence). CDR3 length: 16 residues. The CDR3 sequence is CASSRTGGASNTEAFF.

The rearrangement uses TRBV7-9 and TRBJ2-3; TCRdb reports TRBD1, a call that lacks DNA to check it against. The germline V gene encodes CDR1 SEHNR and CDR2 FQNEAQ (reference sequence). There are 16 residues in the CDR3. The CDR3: CASSLGAGDLTDTQYF. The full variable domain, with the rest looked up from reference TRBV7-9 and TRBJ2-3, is DTGVSQNPRHKITKRGQNVTFRCDPISEHNRLYWYRQTLGQGPEFLTYFQNEAQLEKSRLLSDRFSAERPKGSFSTLEIQRTEQGDSAMYLCASSLGAGDLTDTQYFGPGTRLTVL.

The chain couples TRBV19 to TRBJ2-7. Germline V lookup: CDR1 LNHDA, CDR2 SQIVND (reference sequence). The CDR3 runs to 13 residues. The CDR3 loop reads CASSPRWDYEQYF.

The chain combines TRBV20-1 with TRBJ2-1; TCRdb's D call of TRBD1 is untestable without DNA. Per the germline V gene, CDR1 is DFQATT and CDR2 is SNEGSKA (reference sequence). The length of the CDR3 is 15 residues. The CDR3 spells CSAPGAPAGHNEQFF.

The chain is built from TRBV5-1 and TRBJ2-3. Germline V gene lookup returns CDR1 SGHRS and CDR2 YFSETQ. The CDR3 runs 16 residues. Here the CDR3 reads CASSLGRGPEADTQYF.

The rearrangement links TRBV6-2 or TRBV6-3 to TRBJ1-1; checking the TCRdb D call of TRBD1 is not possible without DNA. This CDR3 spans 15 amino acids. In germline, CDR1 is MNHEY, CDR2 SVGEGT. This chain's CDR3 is CASSMGGALNTEAFF.